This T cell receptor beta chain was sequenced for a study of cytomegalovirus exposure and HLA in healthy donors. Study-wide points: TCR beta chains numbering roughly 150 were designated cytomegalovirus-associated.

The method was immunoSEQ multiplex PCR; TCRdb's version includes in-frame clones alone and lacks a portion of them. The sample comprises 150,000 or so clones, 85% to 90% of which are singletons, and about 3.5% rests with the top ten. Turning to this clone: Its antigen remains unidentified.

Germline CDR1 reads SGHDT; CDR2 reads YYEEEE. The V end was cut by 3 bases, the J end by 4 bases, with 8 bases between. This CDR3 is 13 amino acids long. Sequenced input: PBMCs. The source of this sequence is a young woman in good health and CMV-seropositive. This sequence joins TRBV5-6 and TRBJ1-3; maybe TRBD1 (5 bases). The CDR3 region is CASSWGGGNTIYF. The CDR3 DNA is TGTGCCAGCAGCTGGGGCGGAGGAAACACCATATATTTT.